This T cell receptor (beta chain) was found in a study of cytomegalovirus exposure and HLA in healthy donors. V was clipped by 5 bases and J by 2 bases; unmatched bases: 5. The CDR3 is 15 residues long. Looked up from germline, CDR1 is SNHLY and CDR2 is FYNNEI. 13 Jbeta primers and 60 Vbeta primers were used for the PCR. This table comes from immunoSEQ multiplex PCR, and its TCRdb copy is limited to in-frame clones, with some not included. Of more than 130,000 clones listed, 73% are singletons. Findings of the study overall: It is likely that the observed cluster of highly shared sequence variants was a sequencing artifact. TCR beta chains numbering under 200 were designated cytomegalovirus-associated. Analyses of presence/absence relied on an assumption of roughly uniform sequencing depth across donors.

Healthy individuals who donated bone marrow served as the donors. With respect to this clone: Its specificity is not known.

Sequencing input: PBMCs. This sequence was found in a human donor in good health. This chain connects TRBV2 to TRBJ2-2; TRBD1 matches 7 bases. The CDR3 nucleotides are TGTGCCAGCAGTCCCGGGACAGATAACACCGGGGAGCTGTTTTTT. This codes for CASSPGTDNTGELFF.